This TCR beta chain originates from a study of OX40 agonist ivuxolimab in advanced cancers. The study in broad terms: Ivuxolimab, which targeted the costimulatory receptor OX40 (CD134), was an agonistic, fully human IgG2 monoclonal antibody. The point of sequencing TCRbeta in the periphery was to test whether ivuxolimab changed TCR sequence diversity and drove clonal T-cell expansion. Of the approximately 50 dose-escalation patients, hepatocellular carcinoma was present in around 19, melanoma in roughly 15, renal cell carcinoma in 9 and head and neck cancer in 9. Prior anti-PD-1, anti-PD-L1 or anti-CTLA-4 therapy was permitted, and checkpoint inhibitors had been received by roughly two fifths of dose-escalation patients. In the dose-escalation cohort, 70% to 90% of patients were male, and the mean age was around 65 years with a range of roughly 23 to 79. The paper covers the monotherapy dose-escalation part of the phase I ivuxolimab trial, which included N of about 51 patients. Intravenous ivuxolimab was administered to patients every 2 weeks at six dose levels: 0.01, 0.1, 0.3, 1.5, 3 and 10 mg/kg. Partial responses were achieved by three dose-escalation patients, of whom one had hepatocellular carcinoma and two had cutaneous melanoma. On the study overall, not on this receptor specifically: Low levels of normalized T-cell clonal expansion were also shown by some nonresponding patients. Partial responders in the 0.1-3.0 mg/kg groups had among the lowest normalized peripheral clonal expansion, especially among CD8+ T cells. Clonal expansion of both CD4+ and CD8+ blood T cells was observed from baseline to week 6 at doses 0.1 to 3.0 mg/kg. Which antigens the clonally expanded peripheral T cells were specific for was not determined. After ivuxolimab, more expanded clones were found on average in CD8+ T cells than in CD4+ T cells.

To note about this clone: Its recognized antigen is unknown. No clone much larger than this one lies a single base away; base qualities are absent.

The trial excluded patients who had a history of autoimmune disease or were on systemic immunosuppression. Peripheral blood for TCR sequencing was drawn from every dose cohort at baseline, at cycle 4 day 1 and at cycle 7 day 1. The samples were taken from a phase I, first-in-human, multicenter, open-label dose-escalation trial of ivuxolimab. Adults with locally advanced or metastatic melanoma, renal cell, hepatocellular, or head and neck squamous cell carcinoma were enrolled in the trial. CD4+ and CD8+ T cells were sorted separately from peripheral blood before TCR sequencing. For sequencing of the TCRbeta CDR3 region, genomic DNA was extracted from the sorted cells. The immunoSEQ Assay was used to sequence the TCRbeta CDR3 regions. TCRdb's version of the immuneACCESS table is confined to in-frame rearrangements and falls short of the full clone set. An unresolved V gene accounts for under half of the shortfall where checked; the remainder is of unknown origin. Across this sample there are more than 30,000 clones, with 65% to 90% seen only once. 31% of the sample lies in the top ten.

For this chain, trimming is 8 bases at the V end and 9 bases at the J end, and the number of junction bases without a gene match is 4. Per the germline V gene, MDHEN is the CDR1 and SYDVKM is the CDR2. The CDR3, from cysteine to phenylalanine, totals 12 residues. Just the 36-base CDR3 DNA is kept, in frame starting at base 1. The TCR comes from an adult with an advanced solid tumor such as melanoma, head and neck, liver or kidney cancer. Sample: CD4+ or CD8+ T cells sorted from blood, taken in a trial of the OX40 agonist ivuxolimab. Here the chain combines TRBV28 and TRBJ2-1, and TRBD2 aligns with 10 junction nucleotides. The nucleotides read TGTGCCAGCGCTAGCGGGAGTCTTGAGCAGTTCTTC. The encoded protein is CASASGSLEQFF.